A selection of T cell receptor beta chains follows, all from one sample in a study of shared clonotypes between healthy human individuals. Only in-frame clones appear in the TCRdb table, and some are missing; sequencing was by immunoSEQ multiplex PCR. The sample lists about 320,000 clones, about nine tenths occurring once. Material for sequencing was memory CD8+ T cells sorted from blood. The receptors originated from a man aged 18 to 29 in good health. The CDR3 runs from the conserved cysteine through the conserved F or W. Each record gives: clone size, V gene, D gene, J gene, CDR3 DNA, CDR3 protein. The D gene is left open where the match is weak. Part of the rows lack a size; the others show once, few, many or a class for expanded clones.

clone size: .; V gene: TRBV13; D gene: TRBD1; J gene: TRBJ1-2; CDR3 DNA: TGTGCCAGCAGCTTAACCGGGACAGGCCGACTCTATGGCTACACCTTC; CDR3 protein: CASSLTGTGRLYGYTF
clone size: .; V gene: TRBV15; D gene: .; J gene: TRBJ2-5; CDR3 DNA: TGTGCCACCAGCGACTGGGACTCTAGAGAGACCCAGTACTTC; CDR3 protein: CATSDWDSRETQYF
clone size: .; V gene: TRBV11-2; D gene: .; J gene: TRBJ2-5; CDR3 DNA: TGTGCCAGCAGCTTAACCGCCAGGGTGGAGACCCAGTACTTC; CDR3 protein: CASSLTARVETQYF
clone size: .; V gene: TRBV27; D gene: .; J gene: TRBJ2-1; CDR3 DNA: TGTGCCAGCAGGGCCCTAGGAACCTACAATGAGCAGTTCTTC; CDR3 protein: CASRALGTYNEQFF
clone size: .; V gene: TRBV13; D gene: .; J gene: TRBJ2-6; CDR3 DNA: TGTGCCAGCAGCCAAACCTACTCTGGGGCCAACGTCCTGACTTTC; CDR3 protein: CASSQTYSGANVLTF
clone size: .; V gene: TRBV9; D gene: TRBD2; J gene: TRBJ2-7; CDR3 DNA: TGTGCCAGCAGCGTAGGGGGGACTACCAGCTACGAGCAGTACTTC; CDR3 protein: CASSVGGTTSYEQYF
clone size: .; V gene: TRBV16; D gene: .; J gene: TRBJ1-2; CDR3 DNA: TGTGCCAGCAGCCGGGACATGGGTAACTATGGCTACACCTTC; CDR3 protein: CASSRDMGNYGYTF
clone size: .; V gene: TRBV4-3; D gene: .; J gene: TRBJ2-7; CDR3 DNA: TGCGCCAGCAGCCAAACCCGTGGGTACGAGCAGTACTTC; CDR3 protein: CASSQTRGYEQYF
clone size: once; V gene: TRBV7-9; D gene: .; J gene: TRBJ2-2; CDR3 DNA: TGTGCCAGCAGTTTCACTTCAGGGAACACCGGGGAGCTGTTTTTT; CDR3 protein: CASSFTSGNTGELFF
clone size: .; V gene: TRBV7-2; D gene: .; J gene: TRBJ2-5; CDR3 DNA: TGTGCCAGCAGCTTCCTAAGATTCGCTCCGCCCTGGGAGACCCAGTACTTC; CDR3 protein: CASSFLRFAPPWETQYF
clone size: .; V gene: TRBV5-1; D gene: .; J gene: TRBJ2-1; CDR3 DNA: TGCGCCAGCAGGGTGAGTCTGATTTCAGACAATGAGCAGTTCTTC; CDR3 protein: CASRVSLISDNEQFF
clone size: .; V gene: TRBV30; D gene: TRBD2; J gene: TRBJ2-3; CDR3 DNA: TGTGCCTGGAGCCCCGGACTAGCGGGTCTATGGGATACGCAGTATTTT; CDR3 protein: CAWSPGLAGLWDTQYF
clone size: once; V gene: TRBV10-3; D gene: .; J gene: TRBJ1-6; CDR3 DNA: TGTGCCATCAGTCAGGACCCCGGCGGGTCCTATAATTCACCCCTCCACTTT; CDR3 protein: CAISQDPGGSYNSPLHF
clone size: .; V gene: TRBV13; D gene: TRBD1; J gene: TRBJ1-2; CDR3 DNA: TGTGCCAGCAGCTCAGAACGACAGGGCCGCTATGGCTACACCTTC; CDR3 protein: CASSSERQGRYGYTF
clone size: .; V gene: TRBV4-1; D gene: TRBD1; J gene: TRBJ2-7; CDR3 DNA: TGCGCCAGCAGCCAGGGACAGGGAGGAAACTACGAGCAGTACTTC; CDR3 protein: CASSQGQGGNYEQYF
clone size: few; V gene: TRBV27; D gene: .; J gene: TRBJ2-7; CDR3 DNA: TGTGCCAGCAGTTCCCAGGGCGAGTTCTACGAGCAGTACTTC; CDR3 protein: CASSSQGEFYEQYF
clone size: .; V gene: TRBV4-1; D gene: .; J gene: TRBJ2-7; CDR3 DNA: TGCGCCAGCAGCCACCCACTAAACGGCGCCTACGAGCAGTACTTC; CDR3 protein: CASSHPLNGAYEQYF
clone size: .; V gene: TRBV30; D gene: TRBD2; J gene: TRBJ2-1; CDR3 DNA: TGTGCCTGGAGAGAGCGGGGGGGCCGCTATGAGCAGTTCTTC; CDR3 protein: CAWRERGGRYEQFF
clone size: .; V gene: TRBV27; D gene: TRBD2; J gene: TRBJ2-3; CDR3 DNA: TGTGCCAGCAGTCAAGGGACTAGCGGGGGGGATACGCAGTATTTT; CDR3 protein: CASSQGTSGGDTQYF
clone size: .; V gene: TRBV30; D gene: TRBD2; J gene: TRBJ2-1; CDR3 DNA: TGTGCCTGGAGTGGGCCACTAGCGCACTCCTACAATGAGCAGTTCTTC; CDR3 protein: CAWSGPLAHSYNEQFF
clone size: .; V gene: TRBV9; D gene: .; J gene: TRBJ2-7; CDR3 DNA: TGTGCCAGCAGCCCAAGCGGGCCCTCCTACGAGCAGTACTTC; CDR3 protein: CASSPSGPSYEQYF
clone size: .; V gene: TRBV27; D gene: TRBD2; J gene: TRBJ2-1; CDR3 DNA: TGTGCCAGCAGTTCCCCCTTGTCCGCGGGGGTCAATGAGCAGTTCTTC; CDR3 protein: CASSSPLSAGVNEQFF